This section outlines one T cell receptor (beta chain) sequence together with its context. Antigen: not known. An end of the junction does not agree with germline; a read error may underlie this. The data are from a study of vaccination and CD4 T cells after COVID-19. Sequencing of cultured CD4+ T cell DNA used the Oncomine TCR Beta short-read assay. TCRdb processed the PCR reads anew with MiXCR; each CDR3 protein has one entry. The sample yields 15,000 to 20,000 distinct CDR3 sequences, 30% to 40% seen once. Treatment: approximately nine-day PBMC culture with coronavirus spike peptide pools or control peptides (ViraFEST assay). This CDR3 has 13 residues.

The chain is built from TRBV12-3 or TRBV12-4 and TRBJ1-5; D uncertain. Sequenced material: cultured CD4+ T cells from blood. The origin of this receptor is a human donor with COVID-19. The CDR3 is CTSSRELNQPQHF. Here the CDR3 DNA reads TGTACCAGCAGCCGGGAGCTGAATCAGCCCCAGCATTTT.